This paragraph covers one TCR beta chain sequence. Trimming left V 5 bases short and J 8 bases short, with 19 bases between. This CDR3 spans 13 amino acids. Looked up from germline, CDR1 is DFQATT and CDR2 is SNEGSKA (reference sequence). This record belongs to a study of regulatory T cells in long-lasting Graves disease. Time point meaning: persistent/refractory GD, antithyroid drugs over 5 years with positive TRAb. RNA isolated from PBMCs was used to make the TCR library. The TCR beta library used iRepertoire HTBI primers with Arm-PCR amplification of CDR3. Via MiXCR, TCRdb re-called the multiplex PCR reads, giving one row per CDR3 protein. This table has some 450,000 distinct CDR3 sequences, about 25% appearing once.

Sequences were derived from peripheral blood mononuclear cells (PBMCs), sampled when the disease was refractory, from a patient treated with antithyroid drugs. The chain is built from TRBV20-1 and TRBJ2-7; tentatively, D is TRBD2 (6 bases). This clonotype was sampled from a female donor with Graves disease. The CDR3 sequence: CSAPRDSPSQQYF. The CDR3 DNA reads as TGCAGTGCTCCCCGGGACTCCCCCTCGCAGCAGTACTTC.